The 14 T cell receptor beta chains presented below share a single source sample, sequenced in a study of blood T cell repertoires in COVID-19. This table comes from immunoSEQ multiplex PCR, and its TCRdb copy is limited to in-frame clones, with some not included. The repertoire holds about 130,000 clones, with around 88% as singletons. Specimen: PBMCs or T cells enriched from blood (not recorded which). The source of these receptors is a woman in her 50s who had recovered from COVID-19.

The rearrangement joins TRBV6-5 to TRBJ2-7; a possible D gene is TRBD1 (6 bases). Trimming shortened V by 6 bases and J by 2 bases, and 17 bases separated the two germline ends. CDR3 size: 15 residues. Germline assignment: CDR1 MNHEY and CDR2 SVGAGI. DNA of the CDR3: TGTGCCAGCAGGACCCAGGGGAAGGGGACCTACGAGCAGTACTTC. Translation gives CASRTQGKGTYEQYF.

The chain is built from TRBV21-1 and TRBJ2-1; the table's TRBD1 call for D was not verified on the DNA. TRBV21-1 is designated a pseudogene. The length of the CDR3 is 14 residues. The CDR3 nucleotides are TGTGCCAGCAGCAGCCGGGACAGGCTCCATGAGCAGTTCTTC. Translating gives CASSSRDRLHEQFF.

The V call is TRBV7-9, the J call TRBJ1-4; 9 bases are a match to TRBD1. V shed 5 bases and J 7 bases; nucleotides not matched to a gene: 8. The CDR3 is made up of 15 amino acids. Germline-derived CDR1 and CDR2 are SEHNR and FQNEAQ (reference sequence). The CDR3 DNA sequence: TGTGCCAGCAGCCTTGACAGGGGGATGGCTGAAAAACTGTTTTTT. Amino acids: CASSLDRGMAEKLFF.

The rearrangement joins TRBV5-1 to TRBJ1-1, with a possible D match to TRBD1 (5 bases). Germline V CDR1 and CDR2: SGHRS, YFSETQ. Trimming removed 0 bases from V and 0 bases from J, with 12 bases in between. There are 16 residues in the CDR3. CDR3 in DNA: TGCGCCAGCAGCTTGGTGGCGGGGGTAATGAACACTGAAGCTTTCTTT. This translates into CASSLVAGVMNTEAFF.

V and J are TRBV5-6 and TRBJ1-1; 7 nucleotides align to TRBD1. Germline V gene sequence: CDR1 SGHDT, CDR2 YYEEEE. Trimming removed 0 bases from V and 4 bases from J; junction bases left unmatched: 15. The CDR3 runs 18 residues. The CDR3 reads CASSLAYFRGVGTTEAFF. The DNA of the CDR3 is TGTGCCAGCAGCTTGGCCTATTTCAGGGGGGTTGGGACCACTGAAGCTTTCTTT.

This clone has only a few counts. Written as DNA, the CDR3 is TGCGCCAGCAGCCAAGAAGTGAGGGCGAACACCGGGGAGCTGTTTTTT. This gives the protein CASSQEVRANTGELFF. V and J are TRBV4-1 and TRBJ2-2, with D tentatively TRBD2 (5 bases). This CDR3 region has 16 residues. Germline CDR1 MGHRA, CDR2 YSYEKL. V was shortened by 0 bases and J by 0 bases, with 8 bases between the two germline ends.

There are a few counts of this clone. CDR3 loop: CASSHDRKGSYNSPLHF. CDR3 bases: TGCGCCAGCAGTCATGACAGGAAGGGCTCCTATAATTCACCCCTCCACTTT. The chain joins TRBV23-1 to TRBJ1-6; weak D call: TRBD1 (6 bases). TRBV23-1 is placed among ORFs of uncertain function. V lost 3 bases and J lost 0, with 12 bases in between. The CDR3 spans 17 residues.

The J gene is TRBJ1-5, the V gene TRBV4-3, with D tentatively TRBD1 (5 bases). Germline-derived CDR1 and CDR2 are LGHNA and YSLEER. This CDR3 has 17 residues. V lost 0 bases, J lost 7 bases, and 19 bases lay in between. The CDR3 loop reads CASSQDFLGLQNQPQHF. CDR3 DNA: TGCGCCAGCAGCCAAGATTTCCTGGGGCTTCAGAACCAGCCCCAGCATTTT.

A single count supports this clone. In nucleotides, the CDR3 is TGTGCCACCAGTGATGGGACAGGTTCCTCCTACGAGCAGTACTTC. Amino acid sequence: CATSDGTGSSYEQYF. The J gene is TRBJ2-7, the V gene TRBV24-1; 8 nucleotides agree with TRBD1. With 3 bases clipped from V and 0 bases from J, the junction kept 3 bases outside the gene matches. The germline gives CDR1 KGHDR, CDR2 SFDVKD. This CDR3 region has 15 residues.

This clone appeared once. V and J are TRBV2 and TRBJ2-7, with 7 bases lining up with TRBD1. V lost 7 bases, J lost 3 bases, and 6 bases stayed unmatched. CDR3 length: 13 residues. CDR1 is SNHLY and CDR2 is FYNNEI in the germline V gene. CDR3 bases: TGTGCCAGCATTGGTACAGGGGTCTACGAGCAGTACTTC. This gives the protein CASIGTGVYEQYF.

V gene TRBV21-1 combines with J gene TRBJ2-2; the table's TRBD1 call for D was not verified on the DNA. TRBV21-1 is termed a pseudogene. CDR3 length: 15 amino acids. CDR3 nucleotide sequence: TGTGCCACTATCGACAGGGGAGGTTCTACCGGGGAGCTGTTTTTT. Amino acids: CATIDRGGSTGELFF.

The table lists this clone with a few counts. The chain has TRBV3-1 (or the pseudogene TRBV3-2) and TRBJ2-2; 8 bases map to TRBD1. Germline CDR1 LGHDT, CDR2 YNNKEL (reference sequence). The CDR3 contains 17 residues. V dropped 7 bases and J dropped 1; count of bases not matched to a gene: 11. The CDR3 DNA sequence: TGTGCCAGCACCGACGCCGGGACAGGACGGAACACCGGGGAGCTGTTTTTT. As protein: CASTDAGTGRNTGELFF.

Only one count was recorded for this clone. The rearrangement links TRBV19 to TRBJ1-1; 7 nucleotides match TRBD1. CDR3 length: 15 residues. From germline, CDR1 is LNHDA and CDR2 SQIVND (reference sequence). With 7 bases clipped from V and 0 bases from J, the junction kept 8 bases outside the gene matches. CDR3 sequence: CASKLQGPLNTEAFF. DNA of the CDR3: TGTGCCAGTAAGCTACAGGGGCCCCTGAACACTGAAGCTTTCTTT. Full variable domain (outside the CDR3, taken from reference TRBV19 and TRBJ1-1): DGGITQSPKYLFRKEGQNVTLSCEQNLNHDAMYWYRQDPGQGLRLIYYSQIVNDFQKGDIAEGYSVSREKKESFPLTVTSAQKNPTAFYLCASKLQGPLNTEAFFGQGTRLTVV.

The CDR3 sequence: CASSQTGNKETQYF. The CDR3 DNA is TGCGCCAGCAGCCAAACAGGGAATAAAGAGACCCAGTACTTC. V and J are TRBV10-2 and TRBJ2-5; D may be TRBD1 (6 bases). The germline gives CDR1 WSHSY, CDR2 SAAADI. This CDR3 is 14 amino acids long. Deletions cut 6 bases from V and 3 bases from J, with 14 bases between.